The rows below give T cell receptor beta chains drawn from one sample of a study of blood T cell repertoires in COVID-19. The table came from immunoSEQ multiplex PCR; TCRdb's copy has only in-frame clones and leaves some out. The sample lists about 240,000 clones; roughly 80% were seen once. The material sequenced was peripheral blood. The origin of the receptors is a young woman with acute or convalescent COVID-19. Each CDR3 is given with its conserved first and last residue. D genes are given only for firm matches. The size of a clone is reported for some rows only, either as once, few or many, or as a class for expanded clones.

V gene: TRBV28
clone size: -
J gene: TRBJ2-1
D gene: -
CDR3 length: 17
CDR3 DNA: TGTGCCAGCAGTCCCGATGAATTCGGGGGAGTCGACAATGAGCAGTTCTTC
CDR3 protein: CASSPDEFGGVDNEQFF

V gene: TRBV4-3
clone size: once
J gene: TRBJ1-5
D gene: -
CDR3 length: 14
CDR3 DNA: TGCGCCAGCAGCCAAGACGGAGGGAATCAGCCCCAGCATTTT
CDR3 protein: CASSQDGGNQPQHF

V gene: TRBV5-1
clone size: -
J gene: TRBJ1-4
D gene: TRBD1
CDR3 length: 14
CDR3 DNA: TGCGCCAGCAGCCCAGGGGGAGTTAATGAAAAACTGTTTTTT
CDR3 protein: CASSPGGVNEKLFF

V gene: TRBV20-1
clone size: -
J gene: TRBJ2-7
D gene: TRBD2
CDR3 length: 11
CDR3 DNA: TGCAGTGCTAGGGGGGGGGAGACCCCGTGGTTC
CDR3 protein: CSARGGETPWF

V gene: TRBV5-6
clone size: -
J gene: TRBJ1-2
D gene: -
CDR3 length: 13
CDR3 DNA: TGTGCCAGCAGCTGGCAGGGGAACTATGGCTACACCTTC
CDR3 protein: CASSWQGNYGYTF

V gene: TRBV29-1
clone size: -
J gene: TRBJ2-1
D gene: TRBD2
CDR3 length: 14
CDR3 DNA: TGCAGCTCTAGGACTAGCGGGAGCTACAATGAGCAGTTCTTC
CDR3 protein: CSSRTSGSYNEQFF

V gene: TRBV7-9
clone size: -
J gene: TRBJ1-2
D gene: -
CDR3 length: 15
CDR3 DNA: TGTGCCAGCAGCTTAGATTTGGGCCTGGGCTATGGCTACACCTTC
CDR3 protein: CASSLDLGLGYGYTF

V gene: TRBV28
clone size: -
J gene: TRBJ2-7
D gene: -
CDR3 length: 12
CDR3 DNA: TGTGCCAGCAGTTTCTCTCGTTACGAGCAGTACTTC
CDR3 protein: CASSFSRYEQYF

V gene: TRBV20-1
clone size: -
J gene: TRBJ2-7
D gene: -
CDR3 length: 14
CDR3 DNA: TGCAGTGCTAGTGCGGACATCTACTCCTACGAGCAGTACTTC
CDR3 protein: CSASADIYSYEQYF

V gene: TRBV19
clone size: -
J gene: TRBJ2-1
D gene: TRBD2
CDR3 length: 15
CDR3 DNA: TGTGCCAGTAGTACCGGGACTAGCGACTACAATGAGCAGTTCTTC
CDR3 protein: CASSTGTSDYNEQFF

V gene: TRBV28
clone size: -
J gene: TRBJ2-7
D gene: -
CDR3 length: 13
CDR3 DNA: TGTGCCACCGGGGCAGGGGCCTTTATGCTGGAGTACTTC
CDR3 protein: CATGAGAFMLEYF

V gene: TRBV11-2
clone size: -
J gene: TRBJ2-3
D gene: -
CDR3 length: 18
CDR3 DNA: TGTGCCAGCAGCCAGGGCCTGCCATCGGTAACAGTCACAGATACGCAGTATTTT
CDR3 protein: CASSQGLPSVTVTDTQYF

V gene: TRBV10-3
clone size: -
J gene: TRBJ2-3
D gene: TRBD2
CDR3 length: 18
CDR3 DNA: TGTGCCATCAGTGAGTCCCCCCGGCTAGCGGGAAAGCCCGATACGCAGTATTTT
CDR3 protein: CAISESPRLAGKPDTQYF

V gene: TRBV28
clone size: -
J gene: TRBJ2-1
D gene: TRBD2
CDR3 length: 12
CDR3 DNA: TGTGCCAGCAGTTTGCGGGGGTGGGAGCAGTTCTTC
CDR3 protein: CASSLRGWEQFF